The next 19 T cell receptor beta chains were all read from a single sample in a study of early T cells in non-severe SARS-CoV-2 infection. TCRdb used MiXCR to reprocess the 5' RACE reads, holding one entry per CDR3 protein. The sample shows 70,000 or so distinct CDR3 sequences, 10% of them seen only once. Sample: whole blood, taken at baseline. The source of these receptors is an adult who was a healthcare worker with PCR-confirmed SARS-CoV-2 infection or an uninfected control (not recorded which).

This clonotype was seen at least ten times. CDR3 amino acids: CASSVSMTTGELFF. In DNA, the CDR3 is TGTGCCAGCAGCGTTAGTATGACCACCGGGGAGCTGTTTTTT. This rearrangement joins TRBV9 to TRBJ2-2, with no clear D. V was shortened by 2 bases and J by 4 bases, with 9 bases between the two germline ends. Germline CDR1 SGDLS, CDR2 YYNGEE. This CDR3 is built from 14 residues.

This clonotype was observed at least ten times. The V call is TRBV7-9, the J call TRBJ2-1; D assignment may be TRBD1 or TRBD2 (6 bases each). The CDR3 sequence is 17 residues long. V shed 5 bases and J shed 4 bases, with 21 bases lying between them. CDR1 and CDR2 (germline): SEHNR, FQNEAQ (reference sequence). The CDR3 loop reads CASSTSLGRGPYNEQFF. The CDR3 DNA reads TGTGCCAGCAGCACCTCTTTGGGCCGGGGGCCTTACAATGAGCAGTTCTTC.

This clonotype was counted a few times. The chain links TRBV6-5 to TRBJ1-2; tentatively, D is TRBD1 (6 bases). Trimming took off 5 bases at V and 1 base at J, with 17 bases between the two ends. Per germline, CDR1 MNHEY and CDR2 SVGAGI. This CDR3 region has 16 residues. The DNA of the CDR3 is TGTGCCAGCAGTCCCCACCCGGGACACCTTAACTATGGCTACACCTTC. Translated, it gives CASSPHPGHLNYGYTF.

The rearrangement links TRBV21-1 to TRBJ2-7; the DNA was not compared with TRBD1, the D call given in the table. TRBV21-1 is termed a pseudogene. CDR3 length: 15 amino acids. The CDR3, as DNA: TGTGCCAGCAGCTGGGAGGGGGCGAGCTCCTACGAGCAGTACTTC. Its protein product is CASSWEGASSYEQYF.

This clonotype was seen only a few times. The rearrangement links TRBV29-1 to TRBJ1-4; D gene ambiguous. CDR3 length: 13 residues. Per germline, CDR1 SQVTM and CDR2 ANQGSEA. Trimming took 3 bases from V and 7 from J, leaving 12 bases between them. CDR3 bases: TGCAGCGTTGAGGATATACGGATTGAAAAACTGTTTTTT. It specifies CSVEDIRIEKLFF. Combining the CDR3 with reference TRBV29-1 and TRBJ1-4 gives the whole variable domain SAVISQKPSRDICQRGTSLTIQCQVDSQVTMMFWYRQQPGQSLTLIATANQGSEATYESGFVIDKFPISRPNLTFSTLTVSNMSPEDSSIYLCSVEDIRIEKLFFGSGTQLSVL.

The chain has TRBV29-1 and TRBJ1-1; D is perhaps TRBD1 (6 bases). Germline CDR1 is SQVTM and CDR2 is ANQGSEA. This CDR3 contains 13 residues. V lost 2 bases to trimming and J lost 0 bases, with 7 bases between them. The CDR3 DNA follows: TGCAGCGTTGAACAGGGGTTGAACACTGAAGCTTTCTTT. This translates into CSVEQGLNTEAFF. The full variable domain, its missing parts supplied by reference TRBV29-1 and TRBJ1-1, is SAVISQKPSRDICQRGTSLTIQCQVDSQVTMMFWYRQQPGQSLTLIATANQGSEATYESGFVIDKFPISRPNLTFSTLTVSNMSPEDSSIYLCSVEQGLNTEAFFGQGTRLTVV.

CDR3 loop: CASSLRIGVGADTQYF. The CDR3 region has the DNA TGTGCCAGCAGCCTAAGGATTGGGGTAGGGGCAGATACGCAGTATTTT. The chain recombines TRBV12-3 or TRBV12-4 with TRBJ2-3, with a weak D call TRBD1 (5 bases). The CDR3 has 16 amino acids. Trimming took 6 bases from V and 4 from J, leaving 20 bases between them.

The gene calls are TRBV7-2 and TRBJ1-2; 8 nucleotides agree with TRBD1. CDR3 length equals 16 residues. Germline trimming cut 1 base from V and 4 bases from J; bases unmatched to any gene: 8. Germline-derived CDR1 and CDR2 are SGHTA and FQGNSA. The CDR3 DNA is TGTGCCAGCAGCTTAGGCTCTCAGGGGGCCTCCTATGGCTACACCTTC. Translating gives CASSLGSQGASYGYTF.

This clonotype was picked up many times. In DNA, the CDR3 is TGTGCCAGCAGCAAAAGGGGGACAGGGAACGTCGATGGCTACACCTTC. Its translation: CASSKRGTGNVDGYTF. The chain is built from TRBV7-2 and TRBJ1-2; 9 nucleotides match TRBD1. Trimming removed 5 bases from V and 6 bases from J; junction bases left unmatched: 13. Germline lookup yields CDR1 SGHTA and CDR2 FQGNSA. The length of the CDR3 is 16 residues.

This clonotype was recorded many times. The chain uses TRBV7-2 and TRBJ2-5; D uncertain. Per germline, CDR1 SGHTA and CDR2 FQGNSA. V lost 1 base, J lost 1 base, and 10 bases lay in between. This CDR3 spans 15 amino acids. The CDR3 here is CASSLGPSFQETQYF. DNA for the CDR3: TGTGCCAGCAGCTTAGGGCCATCCTTCCAAGAGACCCAGTACTTC.

The V gene is TRBV6-2 or TRBV6-3, the J gene TRBJ2-2; 7 nucleotides align to TRBD2. There are 13 residues in the CDR3. Germline V gene sequence: CDR1 MNHEY, CDR2 SVGEGT. V was pared by 11 bases and J by 0 bases, with 3 bases of the junction left unmatched. The CDR3 region has the DNA TGTGCCGGGGGGGACGCGAACACCGGGGAGCTGTTTTTT. Translating it yields CAGGDANTGELFF.

This clonotype was recorded a few times. The chain is built from TRBV4-2 and TRBJ2-2, with 8 bases aligning to TRBD2. In germline, CDR1 is LGHNA, CDR2 YNFKEQ. V was clipped by 1 base and J by 6 bases; unmatched bases: 4. The CDR3 runs 15 residues. DNA of the CDR3: TGTGCCAGCAGCCAAGCGGGGGGGCGGTCCGGGGAGCTGTTTTTT. Encoded protein: CASSQAGGRSGELFF.

This clonotype is classed as medium-sized. The V call is TRBV7-9, the J call TRBJ1-3, with D unresolved. The germline V gene has CDR1 SEHNR and CDR2 FQNEAQ (reference sequence). This CDR3 is 13 amino acids long. V was trimmed by 5 bases and J by 9 bases, leaving 14 bases between them. DNA of the CDR3: TGTGCCAGCAGCCCAACAACGGTTGGCACCATATATTTT. It is translated as CASSPTTVGTIYF.

This chain connects TRBV27 to TRBJ2-3, with 9 positions matching TRBD2. Trimming cost V 3 bases and J 5 bases; bases outside gene matches: 6. The CDR3 spans 15 residues. Germline V gene sequence: CDR1 MNHEY, CDR2 SMNVEV (reference sequence). Here the CDR3 DNA reads TGTGCCAGCAGTTTGGGCGGGGGGGCCGTAGATACGCAGTATTTT. It specifies CASSLGGGAVDTQYF.

The chain joins TRBV25-1 to TRBJ2-1; D could derive from TRBD1 or TRBD2 (5 bases each). Trimming pared 7 bases from V and 9 bases from J, leaving 16 bases between. Germline CDR1 and CDR2: MGHDK and SYGVNS. This CDR3 region has 13 residues. The chain's CDR3 is CASMASHGGEQFF. The CDR3 DNA follows: TGTGCCAGCATGGCTAGCCATGGGGGTGAGCAGTTCTTC.

This clonotype was counted between two and nine times. The CDR3 DNA sequence: TGTGCCAGTACCGGGACAGGGAGTATGAACACTGAAGCTTTCTTT. This encodes CASTGTGSMNTEAFF. This chain connects TRBV6-2 or TRBV6-3 to TRBJ1-1; 9 nucleotides align to TRBD1. Germline V gene data show CDR1 as MNHEY and CDR2 as SVGEGT. CDR3 size: 15 residues. V gave up 9 bases and J gave up 0 bases; unmatched junction bases: 8.

This rearrangement joins TRBV4-2 to TRBJ2-1; D call uncertain. CDR3 size: 13 residues. V was trimmed by 0 bases and J by 6 bases, leaving 6 bases between them. CDR1 and CDR2 from the germline V gene are LGHNA and YNFKEQ. The CDR3 DNA follows: TGTGCCAGCAGCCAAGAAGGACCCAATGAGCAGTTCTTC. This sequence encodes CASSQEGPNEQFF.

The gene calls are TRBV6-2 or TRBV6-3 and TRBJ1-3; D is undetermined. The CDR3 loop spans 12 amino acids. Looked up from germline, CDR1 is MNHEY and CDR2 is SVGEGT. The ends were cut back, 2 bases at V and 5 bases at J, with 4 bases in the middle. The CDR3 region is CASSYIRNTIYF. CDR3 sequence (DNA): TGTGCCAGCAGTTACATCCGAAACACCATATATTTT.

This clonotype appeared many times. This chain connects TRBV9 to TRBJ2-5; D is possibly TRBD1 (5 bases). The V end was cut by 6 bases, the J end by 3 bases, with 12 bases between. This CDR3 contains 13 residues. Germline V gene lookup returns CDR1 SGDLS and CDR2 YYNGEE. The chain's CDR3 is CASNLDREETQYF. As DNA, the CDR3 is TGTGCCAGCAACCTTGACAGAGAAGAGACCCAGTACTTC.